These 16 T cell receptor beta chains were all obtained from the same sample, sequenced in a study of T cells in narcolepsy. Method: immunoSEQ multiplex PCR; TCRdb's copy keeps in-frame clones and lacks some. In the table there are tens of thousands of clones, over 75% of which are singletons. Sequences were obtained from CD45RA- memory CD4+ T cells from PBMCs. These receptors originate from a human donor with narcolepsy.

The V call is TRBV2, the J call TRBJ2-7; D not certain. This CDR3 contains 12 residues. Trimming shortened V by 6 bases and J by 2 bases, and 8 bases separated the two germline ends. The germline gives CDR1 SNHLY, CDR2 FYNNEI. CDR3 in DNA: TGTGCCAGCAGCCACGACCCCTACGAGCAGTACTTC. Protein product: CASSHDPYEQYF.

This rearrangement joins TRBV19 to TRBJ2-7; no reliable D call. The ends were cut back, 1 base at V and 2 bases at J, with 6 bases in the middle. The V gene's germline CDR1 is LNHDA and CDR2 SQIVND (reference sequence). The CDR3 totals 13 residues. CDR3 in amino acids: CASSIGTAYEQYF. CDR3 bases: TGTGCCAGTAGTATAGGGACGGCCTACGAGCAGTACTTC. Full variable domain (outside the CDR3, taken from reference TRBV19 and TRBJ2-7): DGGITQSPKYLFRKEGQNVTLSCEQNLNHDAMYWYRQDPGQGLRLIYYSQIVNDFQKGDIAEGYSVSREKKESFPLTVTSAQKNPTAFYLCASSIGTAYEQYFGPGTRLTVT.

This clone is a singleton in its sample. The chain combines TRBV13 with TRBJ2-3; D possibly matches TRBD1 or TRBD2 (5 bases each). V was shortened by 10 bases and J by 2 bases, with 16 bases between the two germline ends. Germline-derived CDR1 and CDR2 are PRHDT and FYEKMQ (reference sequence). The length of the CDR3 is 14 residues. In nucleotides, the CDR3 is TGTGCCACTCAACCCCAGGGAGACACAGATACGCAGTATTTT. It is translated as CATQPQGDTDTQYF. Combining the CDR3 with reference TRBV13 and TRBJ2-3 gives the whole variable domain AAGVIQSPRHLIKEKRETATLKCYPIPRHDTVYWYQQGPGQDPQFLISFYEKMQSDKGSIPDRFSAQQFSDYHSELNMSSLELGDSALYFCATQPQGDTDTQYFGPGTRLTVL.

The chain joins TRBV9 to TRBJ2-6; possibly TRBD2 for D (6 bases). Trimming took 3 bases from V and 2 from J, leaving 15 bases between them. The CDR3 spans 17 residues. The germline V gene encodes CDR1 SGDLS and CDR2 YYNGEE. CDR3 DNA sequence: TGTGCCAGCAGCGGAGACTGGAGGGGCCCTGGGGCCAACGTCCTGACTTTC. This codes for CASSGDWRGPGANVLTF.

The rearrangement joins TRBV2 to TRBJ2-5; 11 nucleotides agree with TRBD2. The CDR3 consists of 15 residues. CDR1 and CDR2 (germline): SNHLY, FYNNEI. The ends lost 3 bases at V and 2 bases at J; junction bases unmatched: 2. The CDR3 loop is CASSDSGGVQETQYF. CDR3 sequence (DNA): TGTGCCAGCAGTGATAGCGGGGGGGTGCAAGAGACCCAGTACTTC.

The chain is built from TRBV6-5 and TRBJ2-5; 12 bases line up with TRBD2. Germline V gene data show CDR1 as MNHEY and CDR2 as SVGAGI. The CDR3 totals 15 residues. V gave up 6 bases and J gave up 5 bases; unmatched junction bases: 7. CDR3 DNA: TGTGCCAGCAGAGGGCTAGCGGGGGGGCAGGAGACCCAGTACTTC. Translating it yields CASRGLAGGQETQYF.

A few counts support this clone. The chain is built from TRBV4-3 and TRBJ1-6, with 8 bases lining up with TRBD1. Germline V CDR1 and CDR2: LGHNA, YSLEER. The CDR3 is 16 amino acids. The ends lost 1 base at V and 8 bases at J; junction bases unmatched: 7. The CDR3 region has the DNA TGCGCCAGCAGCCAAGGTGTGGCAGGGGGCGATTCACCCCTCCACTTT. Protein sequence: CASSQGVAGGDSPLHF.

A single count supports this clone. The chain couples TRBV19 to TRBJ2-5, with D possibly TRBD2 on 5 matching bases. The germline V and J ends were trimmed by 3 bases and 3 bases, with 8 bases remaining between them. The CDR3 runs to 13 residues. Germline V gene lookup returns CDR1 LNHDA and CDR2 SQIVND (reference sequence). The CDR3 sequence: CASSIGREETQYF. CDR3 DNA: TGTGCCAGTAGTATCGGGCGGGAAGAGACCCAGTACTTC.

A few counts support this clone. V and J are TRBV12-5 and TRBJ1-1; no clear D. The CDR3 is made up of 14 amino acids. Trimming took 0 bases from V and 1 from J, leaving 6 bases between them. Per the germline V gene, CDR1 is LGHNT and CDR2 is FRNRAP. The CDR3 sequence is CASGLVPGNTEAFF. In DNA, the CDR3 is TGTGCTAGTGGTTTGGTACCTGGGAACACTGAAGCTTTCTTT.

The J gene is TRBJ2-5, the V gene TRBV6-6, with 10 bases that match TRBD2. Germline V gene data show CDR1 as MNHNY and CDR2 as SVGAGI (reference sequence). Trimming cost V 6 bases and J 2 bases; bases outside gene matches: 6. This CDR3 spans 15 amino acids. The CDR3 protein is CASRKGLAPQETQYF. CDR3 DNA sequence: TGTGCCAGCAGAAAGGGACTAGCGCCACAAGAGACCCAGTACTTC.

The chain has TRBV7-3 and TRBJ2-2; 9 nucleotides line up with TRBD1. The CDR3 spans 16 residues. CDR1 and CDR2 (germline): SGHTA, FQGTGA. The junction had 5 bases not matched to a gene; V was cut back by 4 bases and J by 2 bases. CDR3: CASSSGTGINTGELFF. The CDR3 DNA sequence: TGTGCCAGCAGCTCAGGGACAGGGATTAACACCGGGGAGCTGTTTTTT. The full variable domain, completed using reference TRBV7-3 and TRBJ2-2, is GAGVSQTPSNKVTEKGKYVELRCDPISGHTALYWYRQSLGQGPEFLIYFQGTGAADDSGLPNDRFFAVRPEGSVSTLKIQRTERGDSAVYLCASSSGTGINTGELFFGEGSRLTVL.

This CDR3 reads CASSPGQGQFYNEQFF. The CDR3, as DNA: TGCGCCAGCAGCCCTGGACAGGGTCAATTCTACAATGAGCAGTTCTTC. J is TRBJ2-1 and V is TRBV5-1; TRBD1 agrees at 8 bases. V lost 4 bases, J lost 3 bases, and 9 bases stayed unmatched. From germline, CDR1 is SGHRS and CDR2 YFSETQ. The CDR3 is 16 residues long.

This sequence joins TRBV6-1 and TRBJ1-6, with D hard to call. V was clipped by 5 bases and J by 9 bases, with 14 bases between them. In germline, CDR1 is MNHNS, CDR2 SASEGT. The CDR3 is made up of 14 amino acids. As DNA, the CDR3 is TGTGCCAGCAGTTCGAGAGGGTTCGGTTCACCCCTCCACTTT. It specifies CASSSRGFGSPLHF.

This clone has a handful of counts. The gene calls are TRBV7-2 and TRBJ1-6, with a weak D call TRBD1 (5 bases). The CDR3 is made up of 14 amino acids. The ends were cut back, 8 bases at V and 4 bases at J, with 12 bases in the middle. Germline V gene sequence: CDR1 SGHTA, CDR2 FQGNSA. In nucleotides, the CDR3 is TGTGCCAGCGGACCGGGACGGTATAATTCACCCCTCCACTTT. Translated: CASGPGRYNSPLHF.

This chain connects TRBV5-6 to TRBJ2-1; D may be TRBD1 (5 bases). Trimming pared 2 bases from V and 3 bases from J, leaving 15 bases between. The CDR3 runs to 16 residues. CDR1 is SGHDT, CDR2 YYEEEE, per germline. The CDR3, as DNA: TGTGCCAGCAGCTTTGGTGGCAGGGCTGACTACAATGAGCAGTTCTTC. Translated: CASSFGGRADYNEQFF.

V gene TRBV5-1 combines with J gene TRBJ2-1; D uncertain. CDR1 SGHRS and CDR2 YFSETQ come from the germline V gene. Trimming stripped 2 bases from V and 1 base from J, with 10 bases between. The CDR3 spans 15 residues. The CDR3 loop reads CASSLSLQSYNEQFF. The CDR3 DNA reads TGCGCCAGCAGCTTAAGCCTCCAGTCCTACAATGAGCAGTTCTTC.